What follows is one T cell receptor beta chain and its context. Using immunoSEQ multiplex PCR, the repertoire was profiled, and TCRdb retains in-frame clones only, with some absent. The table records about 340,000 clones, about 86% of them present only once. CDR1 is SNHLY and CDR2 is FYNNEI in the germline V gene. The junction had 11 bases not matched to a gene; V was cut back by 8 bases and J by 8 bases. CDR3 length equals 14 residues. This sample is drawn from a study of blood T cell repertoires in COVID-19. Overall study context: In each case, the material was cDNA or gDNA derived from T cells, B-cell-depleted T cells, or PBMCs.

This chain connects TRBV2 to TRBJ2-1, with 8 nucleotides matching TRBD2. The sample consisted of peripheral blood. The sequence was collected from a man younger than 40 with active or convalescent COVID-19. CDR3 region: CASGETSAGDEQFF. CDR3 DNA sequence: TGTGCCAGCGGGGAGACTAGCGCGGGCGATGAGCAGTTCTTC. The full variable domain, in which reference TRBV2 and TRBJ2-1 provide the parts outside the CDR3, is EPEVTQTPSHQVTQMGQEVILRCVPISNHLYFYWYRQILGQKVEFLVSFYNNEISEKSEIFDDQFSVERPDGSNFTLKIRSTKLEDSAMYFCASGETSAGDEQFFGPGTRLTVL.